The 29 T cell receptor beta chains below come from one sample, sequenced in a study of blood T cell repertoires in COVID-19. Profiling relied on immunoSEQ multiplex PCR, and the TCRdb table lists in-frame clones only, not all of them. The table lists about 290,000 clones, 85% of them singletons, with approximately 4.1% in the top ten. Input material: peripheral blood. The receptors come from a woman aged 45-65 years with active or convalescent COVID-19.

The chain is built from TRBV4-1 and TRBJ2-1; D ambiguous. Germline V gene data show CDR1 as MGHRA and CDR2 as YSYEKL. V was clipped by 0 bases and J by 0 bases, with 9 bases between them. CDR3 length equals 16 residues. The CDR3 DNA follows: TGCGCCAGCAGCCAAGATTTCGCGAGCTCCTACAATGAGCAGTTCTTC. Amino acid sequence: CASSQDFASSYNEQFF.

This rearrangement joins TRBV7-9 to TRBJ2-7, with 12 bases identical to TRBD1. V shed 1 base and J 0 bases; nucleotides not matched to a gene: 7. This CDR3 region has 18 residues. Per the germline V gene, CDR1 is SEHNR and CDR2 is FQNEAQ (reference sequence). CDR3 nucleotide sequence: TGTGCCAGCAGCTTAGTTCGGGGACAGGGGGCGTTCTCCTACGAGCAGTACTTC. Its protein is CASSLVRGQGAFSYEQYF.

The rearrangement uses TRBV5-1 and TRBJ2-5; 7 nucleotides align to TRBD2. The CDR3 has 13 amino acids. Germline V CDR1 and CDR2: SGHRS, YFSETQ. Germline trimming cut 0 bases from V and 7 bases from J; bases unmatched to any gene: 3. Here the CDR3 reads CASSLEASGTQYF. The CDR3, as DNA: TGCGCCAGCAGCTTGGAGGCTAGCGGGACCCAGTACTTC.

This clone was seen a handful of times. J is TRBJ2-7 and V is TRBV11-2, with D uncertain. Germline CDR1 SGHAT, CDR2 FQNNGV. Trimming removed 5 bases from V and 5 bases from J, with 10 bases in between. The CDR3 is made up of 12 amino acids. The DNA of the CDR3 is TGTGCCAGCAGCGCGGCTGGCGACGAGCAGTACTTC. This encodes CASSAAGDEQYF.

DNA for the CDR3: TGTGCCAGCAGTTCGCCGGGACAGGGGTCAGAGACCCAGTACTTC. Translating gives CASSSPGQGSETQYF. The chain carries TRBV28 and TRBJ2-5; 10 bases line up with TRBD1. The germline CDR1 and CDR2 sequences are MDHEN and SYDVKM. V was clipped by 4 bases and J by 4 bases; unmatched bases: 6. The CDR3 runs to 15 residues.

The gene calls are TRBV29-1 and TRBJ1-2; 8 nucleotides agree with TRBD1. V dropped 5 bases and J dropped 14; count of bases not matched to a gene: 1. The CDR3 spans 8 residues. Germline V gene data show CDR1 as SQVTM and CDR2 as ANQGSEA. The CDR3 region has the DNA TGCAGCGTTCGACAGGGGACCTTC. This codes for CSVRQGTF. Full variable domain (outside the CDR3, taken from reference TRBV29-1 and TRBJ1-2): SAVISQKPSRDICQRGTSLTIQCQVDSQVTMMFWYRQQPGQSLTLIATANQGSEATYESGFVIDKFPISRPNLTFSTLTVSNMSPEDSSIYLCSVRQGTFGSGTRLTVV.

V gene TRBV14 combines with J gene TRBJ2-5; 10 bases line up with TRBD1. This CDR3 region has 18 residues. Germline CDR1 SGHDN, CDR2 FVKESK. The ends lost 0 bases at V and 5 bases at J; junction bases unmatched: 12. The CDR3 sequence is CASSQDWDRGSFFETQYF. The CDR3, as DNA: TGTGCCAGCAGCCAAGACTGGGACAGGGGTTCGTTTTTTGAGACCCAGTACTTC.

The chain joins TRBV2 to TRBJ1-2; tentatively, D is TRBD1 (6 bases). The V end was cut by 4 bases, the J end by 9 bases, with 15 bases between. This CDR3 has 13 amino acids. From germline, CDR1 is SNHLY and CDR2 FYNNEI. CDR3 sequence: CASSVQGRSSYTF. The CDR3 DNA follows: TGTGCCAGCAGTGTCCAGGGGCGTTCGAGCTACACCTTC. Filled out from reference TRBV2 and TRBJ1-2, the complete variable domain reads EPEVTQTPSHQVTQMGQEVILRCVPISNHLYFYWYRQILGQKVEFLVSFYNNEISEKSEIFDDQFSVERPDGSNFTLKIRSTKLEDSAMYFCASSVQGRSSYTFGSGTRLTVV.

The chain carries TRBV2 and TRBJ2-7; 7 nucleotides align to TRBD2. Germline V lookup: CDR1 SNHLY, CDR2 FYNNEI. This CDR3 has 16 amino acids. The J segment lost 0 bases and the V segment lost 3 bases, leaving 8 bases of the junction unmatched. The CDR3 bases are TGTGCCAGCAGTGAGCCGACTAGCACGGGCTCCTACGAGCAGTACTTC. Translating gives CASSEPTSTGSYEQYF.

The chain couples TRBV7-2 to TRBJ1-1; 11 bases map to TRBD1. Per germline, CDR1 SGHTA and CDR2 FQGNSA. CDR3 length: 17 amino acids. V lost 5 bases, J lost 4 bases, and 12 bases stayed unmatched. CDR3 sequence (DNA): TGTGCCAGCAGCAAGAGACGGACAGGGGGCTTTCGCACTGAAGCTTTCTTT. Translated, it gives CASSKRRTGGFRTEAFF.

This chain joins TRBV7-2 and TRBJ2-1; TRBD2 matches at 9 bases. The CDR3 is 15 residues long. The V and J ends lost 8 bases and 6 bases, in that order; junction bases with no gene match: 11. CDR1 SGHTA and CDR2 FQGNSA come from the germline V gene. The CDR3, as DNA: TGTGCCAGCTCGTTAGCGGGAGCACGGAGCAATGAGCAGTTCTTC. Protein sequence: CASSLAGARSNEQFF.

The CDR3 DNA reads as TGTGCCACCAGTGACTCAGGGGGCGGTCAGCCCCAGCATTTT. Translated, it gives CATSDSGGGQPQHF. This chain uses TRBV24-1 with TRBJ1-5; 8 bases agree with TRBD1. V trimming: 4 bases; J trimming: 6 bases; junction bases outside the gene matches: 4. Germline V gene data show CDR1 as KGHDR and CDR2 as SFDVKD. CDR3 length: 14 amino acids.

This clone was detected only a few times. The chain joins TRBV6-1 to TRBJ2-1, with 7 bases that match TRBD1. The CDR3 runs to 16 residues. With V trimmed by 0 bases and J by 7 bases, 9 bases remained unmatched. Germline-derived CDR1 and CDR2 are MNHNS and SASEGT. CDR3 loop: CASSEAVTGWSNEQFF. CDR3 coding DNA: TGTGCCAGCAGTGAAGCGGTGACAGGGTGGTCGAATGAGCAGTTCTTC.

This chain links TRBV2 with TRBJ2-7, with 7 bases matching TRBD2. Germline V lookup: CDR1 SNHLY, CDR2 FYNNEI. The CDR3 contains 15 residues. J was trimmed by 1 base and V by 6 bases; bases with no gene match: 9. CDR3 DNA: TGTGCCAGCAGGGGGGGAAGCGGGGATTCCTACGAGCAGTACTTC. Protein product: CASRGGSGDSYEQYF.

The V and J genes are TRBV15 and TRBJ1-4, with a tentative D call TRBD1 (6 bases). V lost 1 base, J lost 8 bases, and 14 bases lay in between. The CDR3 has 15 amino acids. CDR1 is LNHNV and CDR2 is YYDKDF in the germline V gene (reference sequence). In nucleotides, the CDR3 is TGTGCCACCAGCAGAGGCAGCAGGGGAGAAGAAAAACTGTTTTTT. Translating it yields CATSRGSRGEEKLFF.

This clone was found a few times. Here the CDR3 reads CASSLRWQGGLFF. The CDR3 DNA reads as TGTGCCAGCAGTTTAAGGTGGCAGGGTGGGCTGTTTTTT. The rearrangement links TRBV12-3 or TRBV12-4 to TRBJ2-2, with a weak D call TRBD1 (5 bases). The ends were cut back, 2 bases at V and 13 bases at J, with 14 bases in the middle. This CDR3 contains 13 residues.

V and J are TRBV6-5 and TRBJ1-2; possibly TRBD1 for D (6 bases). CDR1 and CDR2 from the germline V gene are MNHEY and SVGAGI. Trimming cost V 7 bases and J 0 bases, with 15 bases left between them. The CDR3 spans 15 residues. The CDR3 nucleotides read TGTGCCAGCAATACAGGGCGCTGGGCTAACTATGGCTACACCTTC. It translates to CASNTGRWANYGYTF.

This chain uses TRBV7-9 with TRBJ1-2, with 10 bases lining up with TRBD1. CDR1 is SEHNR and CDR2 is FQNEAQ in the germline V gene (reference sequence). The CDR3 has 16 amino acids. V was pared by 5 bases and J by 7 bases, with 13 bases of the junction left unmatched. CDR3 bases: TGTGCCAGCAGCCTTAGTTCCGGGACAGGGGATCGTGGCTACACCTTC. It codes for CASSLSSGTGDRGYTF.

This clone was picked up a small number of times. The rearrangement uses TRBV2 and TRBJ2-1; 8 positions agree with TRBD2. Unmatched junction bases numbered 6, after V lost 6 bases and J lost 8 bases. Germline CDR1 SNHLY, CDR2 FYNNEI. This CDR3 is built from 13 residues. The CDR3 loop reads CASRTSAVYEQFF. The CDR3, as DNA: TGTGCCAGCAGGACTAGCGCGGTTTATGAGCAGTTCTTC.

This CDR3 reads CASSPSGRAYEQYF. CDR3 DNA: TGTGCCAGCAGTCCTAGCGGGAGGGCCTACGAGCAGTACTTC. V usage is TRBV5-4 and J usage is TRBJ2-7; 12 bases agree with TRBD2. Germline trimming cut 5 bases from V and 2 bases from J; bases unmatched to any gene: 2. The germline V gene has CDR1 SGHNT and CDR2 YYREEE (reference sequence). This CDR3 comprises 14 residues.

The chain uses TRBV27 and TRBJ1-1; 7 bases are shared with TRBD1. Trimming removed 5 bases from V and 10 bases from J; junction bases left unmatched: 10. The CDR3 has 13 residues. CDR1 is MNHEY and CDR2 is SMNVEV in the germline V gene (reference sequence). CDR3 nucleotide sequence: TGTGCCAGCAGTACCCGACGACAGGGCTCAGCTTTCTTT. Protein sequence: CASSTRRQGSAFF.

The chain combines TRBV27 with TRBJ1-2, with D hard to call. This CDR3 region has 13 residues. Deletions cut 3 bases from V and 13 bases from J, with 18 bases between. The germline gives CDR1 MNHEY, CDR2 SMNVEV (reference sequence). The CDR3 reads CASSLLRGEGSTF. Written as DNA, the CDR3 is TGTGCCAGCAGTTTGCTTCGTGGGGAGGGCAGCACCTTC.

V and J are TRBV5-4 and TRBJ2-7; unclear D gene. Per the germline V gene, CDR1 is SGHNT and CDR2 is YYREEE (reference sequence). Trimming removed 0 bases at V and 5 bases at J, with 12 bases between. The CDR3 is made up of 14 amino acids. CDR3 sequence (DNA): TGTGCCAGCAGCTTGGGACTGGTGGTCCACGAGCAGTACTTC. It is translated as CASSLGLVVHEQYF.

The chain uses TRBV11-2 and TRBJ1-2, with D maybe TRBD1 (6 bases). The CDR3 has 14 residues. The ends were cut back, 1 base at V and 8 bases at J, with 14 bases in the middle. CDR1 and CDR2 (germline): SGHAT, FQNNGV. DNA for the CDR3: TGTGCCAGCAGCTTAGCGTTAGGGGGTCAAGGCTACACCTTC. Amino acid sequence: CASSLALGGQGYTF.

This clone was seen many times. Relative to the germline gene, one junction end is altered; a read error may explain this. The rearrangement uses TRBV7-9 and TRBJ2-7, with 7 positions matching TRBD1. The CDR3 extends over 15 amino acids. Germline lookup yields CDR1 SEHNR and CDR2 FQNEAQ (reference sequence). CDR3 amino acids: CASSSGQAIPPERYF. CDR3 in DNA: TGTGCCAGCAGCTCAGGACAGGCCATACCCCCGGAGCGGTACTTC.

The chain links TRBV7-3 to TRBJ1-1; 7 bases map to TRBD1. In germline, CDR1 is SGHTA, CDR2 FQGTGA. CDR3 length: 13 amino acids. Germline trimming cut 3 bases from V and 8 bases from J; bases unmatched to any gene: 6. The CDR3, as DNA: TGTGCCAGCAGCTTTAGACAGGGACTGGAAGCTTTCTTT. This codes for CASSFRQGLEAFF.

This clone was detected only a few times. This chain joins TRBV18 and TRBJ2-6; D remains ambiguous. The CDR3 spans 13 residues. V was cut by 0 bases and J by 10 bases, with 7 bases left in between. In germline, CDR1 is KGHSH, CDR2 LQKENI. CDR3: CASSPPAGNVLTF. CDR3 bases: TGTGCCAGCTCACCACCTGCCGGGAACGTCCTGACTTTC. The full variable domain, in which reference TRBV18 and TRBJ2-6 provide the parts outside the CDR3, is NAGVMQNPRHLVRRRGQEARLRCSPMKGHSHVYWYRQLPEEGLKFMVYLQKENIIDESGMPKERFSAEFPKEGPSILRIQQVVRGDSAAYFCASSPPAGNVLTFGAGSRLTVL.

The gene calls are TRBV7-2 and TRBJ2-1; 8 bases are shared with TRBD2. Germline V gene data show CDR1 as SGHTA and CDR2 as FQGNSA. This CDR3 is 13 amino acids long. The junction had 4 bases not matched to a gene; V was cut back by 0 bases and J by 12 bases. The CDR3 DNA reads TGTGCCAGCAGCTTAGCTCTAGCGGGTCGGCAGTTCTTC. Translating gives CASSLALAGRQFF.

The chain recombines TRBV28 with TRBJ1-1; 7 bases fit TRBD1. The germline V gene encodes CDR1 MDHEN and CDR2 SYDVKM. V lost 7 bases, J lost 4 bases, and 9 bases stayed unmatched. CDR3 size: 14 residues. CDR3 sequence (DNA): TGTGCCAGCACGGAGACAGGGCGGGCCACTGAAGCTTTCTTT. This codes for CASTETGRATEAFF.